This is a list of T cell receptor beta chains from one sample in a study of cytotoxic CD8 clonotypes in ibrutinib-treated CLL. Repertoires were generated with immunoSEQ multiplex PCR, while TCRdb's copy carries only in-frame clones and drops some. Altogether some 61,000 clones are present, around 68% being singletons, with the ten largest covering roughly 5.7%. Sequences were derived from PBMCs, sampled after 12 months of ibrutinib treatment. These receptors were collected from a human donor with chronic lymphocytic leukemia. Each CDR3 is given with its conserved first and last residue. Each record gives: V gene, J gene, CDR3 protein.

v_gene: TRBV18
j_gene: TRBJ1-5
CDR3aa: CASSPRGDQPQHF

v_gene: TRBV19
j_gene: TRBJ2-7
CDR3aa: CASSSAEGYEQYF

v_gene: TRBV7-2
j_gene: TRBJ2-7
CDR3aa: CASCNSYEQYF

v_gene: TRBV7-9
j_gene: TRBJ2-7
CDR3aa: CASRRGSEQYF

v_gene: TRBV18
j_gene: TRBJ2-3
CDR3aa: CASSPTDTQYF

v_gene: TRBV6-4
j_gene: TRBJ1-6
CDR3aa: CASSDSIRGSPLHF

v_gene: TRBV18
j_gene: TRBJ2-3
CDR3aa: CASSPRGGGAIDTQYF

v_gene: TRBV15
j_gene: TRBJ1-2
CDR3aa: CATSQGNYGYTF

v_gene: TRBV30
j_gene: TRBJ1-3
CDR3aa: CAWSANTIYF

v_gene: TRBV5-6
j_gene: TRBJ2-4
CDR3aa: CASSLSGPGGKNIQYF

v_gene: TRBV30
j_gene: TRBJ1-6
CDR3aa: CAWSVGAQGSSPLHF

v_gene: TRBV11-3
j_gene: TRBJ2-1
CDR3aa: CASSSRRLASINEQFF

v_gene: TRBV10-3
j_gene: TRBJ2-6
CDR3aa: CAISRTGVTGANVLTF

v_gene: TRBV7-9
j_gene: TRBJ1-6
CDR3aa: CASSSRDRGTYNSPLHF

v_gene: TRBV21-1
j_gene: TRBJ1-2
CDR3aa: CASSKKGEGGREGYTF

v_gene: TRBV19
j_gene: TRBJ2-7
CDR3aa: CASTPDSGPSYEQYF

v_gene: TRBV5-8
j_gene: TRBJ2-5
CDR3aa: CASSGAETQYF

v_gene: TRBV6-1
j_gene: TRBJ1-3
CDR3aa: CAGGWTGRSGNTIYF

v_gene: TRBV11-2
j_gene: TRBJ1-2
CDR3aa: CASSLTQNYGYTF

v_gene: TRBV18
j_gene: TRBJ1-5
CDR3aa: CASSPQGSNQPQHF

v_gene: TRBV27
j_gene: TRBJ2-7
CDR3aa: CASSRRGFHEQYF

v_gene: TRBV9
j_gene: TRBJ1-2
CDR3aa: CASSRLQGQDGYTF